A selection of T cell receptor beta chains follows, all from one sample in a study of cytomegalovirus exposure and HLA in healthy donors. TCRdb's table, derived via immunoSEQ multiplex PCR, lists solely in-frame clones and lacks some. The table has under 200,000 clones, around four fifths seen once. Specimen: PBMCs. Every receptor here comes from a woman aged 18-29 years in good health and CMV-seronegative. The CDR3 runs from the conserved cysteine through the conserved F or W. The D gene is left open where the match is weak. The size field is filled for only some rows; it gives once, few, many or a size class.

j_call | d_call | v_call | clone_size | cdr3_aa | cdr3_nt
TRBJ2-7 | TRBD2 | TRBV5-6 | . | CASSLAAGTSGGKTAEQYF | TGTGCCAGCAGCTTGGCTGCCGGGACTAGCGGGGGGAAAACGGCCGAGCAGTACTTC
TRBJ2-7 | . | TRBV2 | . | CATKNNPYEQYF | TGTGCCACCAAAAACAACCCCTACGAGCAGTACTTC
TRBJ1-2 | . | TRBV6-6 | . | CASSYRANPYGYTF | TGTGCCAGCAGTTACAGAGCAAACCCCTATGGCTACACCTTC
TRBJ2-1 | TRBD2 | TRBV9 | once | CASSPTSGGHNEQFF | TGTGCCAGCAGCCCTACTAGCGGGGGCCACAATGAGCAGTTCTTC
TRBJ1-2 | TRBD1 | TRBV19 | . | CASSPDRGLDAGYTF | TGTGCCAGTAGTCCGGACAGGGGTCTTGATGCGGGCTACACCTTC
TRBJ2-3 | . | TRBV5-1 | . | CASSEIRGTDTQYF | TGCGCCAGCAGCGAAATCCGGGGCACAGATACGCAGTATTTT
TRBJ2-7 | TRBD2 | TRBV7-8 | . | CATRPLAGGTEQYF | TGTGCCACCCGACCCCTAGCGGGGGGGACCGAGCAGTACTTC
TRBJ2-3 | . | TRBV6-5 | . | CASSQNLDTQYF | TGTGCCAGCAGTCAAAATTTGGATACGCAGTATTTT
TRBJ1-2 | . | TRBV25-1 | . | CASSEYPGAGDMDYGYTF | TGTGCCAGCAGTGAATATCCCGGGGCAGGGGATATGGACTATGGCTACACCTTC
TRBJ1-6 | . | TRBV21-1 | . | CASSKGRTGANSPLHF | TGTGCCAGCAGCAAAGGTCGGACAGGGGCTAATTCACCCCTCCACTTT
TRBJ1-4 | TRBD1 | TRBV25-1 | once | CASSEWDSTNEKLFF | TGTGCCAGCAGTGAATGGGACAGTACTAATGAAAAACTGTTTTTT
TRBJ2-3 | . | TRBV6-6 | once | CASSPTGTSTDTQYF | TGTGCCAGCAGTCCGACAGGGACTAGCACAGATACGCAGTATTTT
TRBJ1-2 | . | TRBV10-3 | . | CAISEGMRYTF | TGTGCCATCAGTGAGGGCATGCGCTACACCTTC
TRBJ2-5 | TRBD2 | TRBV5-1 | . | CASSSGTREEAQYF | TGCGCCAGCAGCAGCGGGACTCGGGAAGAGGCCCAGTACTTC